This T cell receptor (beta chain) derives from a study of T cells in localized non-small cell lung cancer. Study-level results: An association was observed between higher blood T cell density and longer overall survival. Tumor samples were not multi-region, leaving intratumor heterogeneity unexcluded.

On this clone: Antigen unknown.

Here immunoSEQ multiplex PCR was the method, and the copy in TCRdb shows in-frame clones only, minus some. The data hold about 33,000 clones, with 90% to 95% observed a single time. Trimming cost V 8 bases and J 5 bases, with 15 bases left between them. The CDR3 is made up of 13 amino acids. The germline V gene encodes CDR1 WNHNN and CDR2 SYGVQD (reference sequence). The TCR sequence derives from a man aged 35 to 69 with stage II lung adenocarcinoma. Sequenced here: PBMCs, sampled before any cancer treatment. The V and J genes are TRBV10-1 and TRBJ2-5, with D perhaps matching TRBD2 (6 bases). CDR3 nucleotides: TGCGCCAGCGCCCCCGGGGGTCGGGAGACCCAGTACTTC. Translated, it gives CASAPGGRETQYF.